The rows below give T cell receptor beta chains drawn from one sample of a study of T cell responses to AZD1222 COVID-19 vaccine. Produced via immunoSEQ multiplex PCR; TCRdb's table is partial and in-frame only. The sample holds 75,000 to 100,000 clones, roughly 84% seen once. The specimen comprised peripheral blood, sampled on day 0 of AZD1222 vaccination. The receptors shown here come from an adult in good health. Both conserved end residues are part of each CDR3. Fields, in order: D gene, V gene, CDR3 length, clone size, J gene, CDR3 protein, CDR3 DNA. D genes are given only for firm matches. Clone size is not always given. Where it is, it says once, few, many or a class for expanded clones.

d_call: NA
v_call: TRBV5-1
cdr3_length: 13
clone_size: NA
j_call: TRBJ1-2
cdr3_aa: CASSQDGDYGYTF
cdr3_nt: TGCGCCAGCAGCCAGGACGGCGACTATGGCTACACCTTC

d_call: NA
v_call: TRBV25-1
cdr3_length: 14
clone_size: NA
j_call: TRBJ1-4
cdr3_aa: CASSPRKSNEKLFF
cdr3_nt: TGTGCCAGCAGTCCGAGGAAGTCTAATGAAAAACTGTTTTTT

d_call: TRBD1
v_call: TRBV2
cdr3_length: 14
clone_size: NA
j_call: TRBJ1-2
cdr3_aa: CASTLGQGWYGYTF
cdr3_nt: TGTGCCAGCACCCTAGGACAGGGGTGGTATGGCTACACCTTC

d_call: TRBD1
v_call: TRBV19
cdr3_length: 17
clone_size: NA
j_call: TRBJ2-5
cdr3_aa: CASSTRTTGWLRETQYF
cdr3_nt: TGTGCCAGTAGTACCCGGACGACAGGGTGGTTGCGGGAGACCCAGTACTTC

d_call: TRBD2
v_call: TRBV3-1/TRBV3-2
cdr3_length: 17
clone_size: NA
j_call: TRBJ2-5
cdr3_aa: CASSQDGSGGTKRSQYF
cdr3_nt: TGTGCCAGCAGCCAAGACGGGTCGGGGGGGACCAAGAGGTCCCAGTACTTC

d_call: TRBD1
v_call: TRBV19
cdr3_length: 15
clone_size: NA
j_call: TRBJ2-3
cdr3_aa: CASSLDRSRTDTQYF
cdr3_nt: TGTGCCAGTAGTTTGGACAGGTCTAGGACAGATACGCAGTATTTT

d_call: TRBD1
v_call: TRBV24-1
cdr3_length: 18
clone_size: NA
j_call: TRBJ2-1
cdr3_aa: CATSDLPRTGSSYNEQFF
cdr3_nt: TGTGCCACCAGTGATTTGCCGAGGACAGGAAGCTCCTACAATGAGCAGTTCTTC

d_call: NA
v_call: TRBV4-3
cdr3_length: 17
clone_size: few
j_call: TRBJ1-1
cdr3_aa: CASSQDQNGAGDTEAFF
cdr3_nt: TGCGCCAGCAGCCAAGATCAAAATGGGGCGGGTGACACTGAAGCTTTCTTT

d_call: NA
v_call: TRBV27
cdr3_length: 14
clone_size: NA
j_call: TRBJ1-1
cdr3_aa: CASSSGFRGTEAFF
cdr3_nt: TGTGCCAGCAGTTCGGGCTTTAGAGGCACTGAAGCTTTCTTT

d_call: NA
v_call: TRBV18
cdr3_length: 13
clone_size: NA
j_call: TRBJ2-7
cdr3_aa: CASSPGQSYEQYF
cdr3_nt: TGTGCCAGCTCCCCAGGACAATCCTACGAGCAGTACTTC

d_call: TRBD1
v_call: TRBV30
cdr3_length: 16
clone_size: NA
j_call: TRBJ1-2
cdr3_aa: CAWSPGQGFPNYGYTF
cdr3_nt: TGTGCCTGGAGTCCTGGACAGGGGTTTCCTAACTATGGCTACACCTTC

d_call: NA
v_call: TRBV27
cdr3_length: 16
clone_size: NA
j_call: TRBJ2-1
cdr3_aa: CASSPRGTELYNEQFF
cdr3_nt: TGTGCCAGCAGTCCCCGTGGGACGGAACTATACAATGAGCAGTTCTTC

d_call: TRBD2
v_call: TRBV10-3
cdr3_length: 16
clone_size: NA
j_call: TRBJ2-1
cdr3_aa: CAIRGLAGGMDNEQFF
cdr3_nt: TGTGCCATCAGGGGACTAGCGGGGGGGATGGACAATGAGCAGTTCTTC

d_call: NA
v_call: TRBV7-3
cdr3_length: 14
clone_size: once
j_call: TRBJ2-3
cdr3_aa: CASSLGVSTDTQYF
cdr3_nt: TGTGCCAGCAGCTTGGGGGTTAGCACAGATACGCAGTATTTT

d_call: TRBD1
v_call: TRBV7-9
cdr3_length: 17
clone_size: NA
j_call: TRBJ1-5
cdr3_aa: CASSSTQGAHQGQPQHF
cdr3_nt: TGTGCCAGCAGCTCAACACAGGGGGCCCATCAAGGTCAGCCCCAGCATTTT

d_call: TRBD1
v_call: TRBV30
cdr3_length: 15
clone_size: NA
j_call: TRBJ1-1
cdr3_aa: CAWSKLDRADTEAFF
cdr3_nt: TGTGCCTGGAGCAAACTGGACAGGGCAGACACTGAAGCTTTCTTT

d_call: NA
v_call: TRBV5-1
cdr3_length: 16
clone_size: NA
j_call: TRBJ1-1
cdr3_aa: CASSVGARVADTEAFF
cdr3_nt: TGCGCCAGCAGCGTCGGGGCTAGAGTTGCGGACACTGAAGCTTTCTTT

d_call: TRBD1
v_call: TRBV7-2
cdr3_length: 13
clone_size: NA
j_call: TRBJ1-2
cdr3_aa: CASSSDRGRGYTF
cdr3_nt: TGTGCCAGCAGCTCGGACAGGGGGCGAGGCTACACCTTC

d_call: NA
v_call: TRBV7-8
cdr3_length: 13
clone_size: NA
j_call: TRBJ1-6
cdr3_aa: CASSSDRNSPLHF
cdr3_nt: TGTGCCAGCAGCTCCGACAGGAATTCACCCCTCCACTTT

d_call: TRBD1
v_call: TRBV7-9
cdr3_length: 14
clone_size: NA
j_call: TRBJ1-2
cdr3_aa: CASSQPGTALGYTF
cdr3_nt: TGTGCCAGCAGCCAACCTGGGACAGCACTTGGCTACACCTTC

d_call: NA
v_call: TRBV19
cdr3_length: 15
clone_size: once
j_call: TRBJ1-4
cdr3_aa: CASSSGDATNEKLFF
cdr3_nt: TGTGCCAGTAGCTCTGGAGATGCAACTAATGAAAAACTGTTTTTT

d_call: TRBD1
v_call: TRBV18
cdr3_length: 15
clone_size: NA
j_call: TRBJ2-3
cdr3_aa: CASSPPGQARDTQYF
cdr3_nt: TGTGCCAGCTCACCACCGGGACAGGCAAGGGATACGCAGTATTTT

d_call: NA
v_call: TRBV7-8
cdr3_length: 12
clone_size: NA
j_call: TRBJ2-7
cdr3_aa: CASSLGTGERIF
cdr3_nt: TGTGCCAGCAGCCTCGGGACTGGAGAAAGGATCTTC

d_call: NA
v_call: TRBV6-6
cdr3_length: 12
clone_size: NA
j_call: TRBJ2-7
cdr3_aa: CASSYREAEQYF
cdr3_nt: TGTGCCAGCAGTTACAGGGAAGCCGAGCAGTACTTC

d_call: NA
v_call: TRBV7-8
cdr3_length: 14
clone_size: few
j_call: TRBJ2-1
cdr3_aa: CASSYVGIYNEQFF
cdr3_nt: TGTGCCAGCAGCTATGTCGGGATCTACAATGAGCAGTTCTTC

d_call: NA
v_call: TRBV19
cdr3_length: 12
clone_size: NA
j_call: TRBJ1-2
cdr3_aa: CASRGGEAGYTF
cdr3_nt: TGTGCCTCAAGGGGGGGCGAGGCTGGCTACACCTTC

d_call: NA
v_call: TRBV4-1
cdr3_length: 14
clone_size: NA
j_call: TRBJ2-2
cdr3_aa: CASSQGQDTGELFF
cdr3_nt: TGCGCCAGCAGCCAAGGACAGGACACCGGGGAGCTGTTTTTT

d_call: TRBD2
v_call: TRBV19
cdr3_length: 17
clone_size: NA
j_call: TRBJ2-2
cdr3_aa: CASSRASGGSNTGELFF
cdr3_nt: TGTGCCAGTAGTAGGGCTAGCGGGGGGTCCAACACCGGGGAGCTGTTTTTT

d_call: NA
v_call: TRBV4-3
cdr3_length: 18
clone_size: NA
j_call: TRBJ2-3
cdr3_aa: CASSQDSVGRAGTDTQYF
cdr3_nt: TGCGCCAGCAGCCAAGATTCTGTTGGCAGGGCGGGCACAGATACGCAGTATTTT

d_call: NA
v_call: TRBV5-5
cdr3_length: 12
clone_size: NA
j_call: TRBJ2-7
cdr3_aa: CASSLAAYEQYF
cdr3_nt: TGTGCCAGCAGCTTGGCCGCCTACGAGCAGTACTTC

d_call: NA
v_call: TRBV6-2/TRBV6-3
cdr3_length: 14
clone_size: NA
j_call: TRBJ1-2
cdr3_aa: CASSYSMAGVDYTF
cdr3_nt: TGTGCCAGCAGTTACTCGATGGCAGGGGTAGACTACACCTTC

d_call: NA
v_call: TRBV2
cdr3_length: 12
clone_size: NA
j_call: TRBJ1-5
cdr3_aa: CASSETAGPQHF
cdr3_nt: TGTGCCAGCAGTGAAACGGCAGGCCCCCAGCATTTT

d_call: NA
v_call: TRBV19
cdr3_length: 16
clone_size: NA
j_call: TRBJ1-4
cdr3_aa: CASSIQHRVPVEKLFF
cdr3_nt: TGTGCCAGTAGTATACAACACAGGGTACCCGTCGAAAAACTGTTTTTT

d_call: NA
v_call: TRBV4-2
cdr3_length: 13
clone_size: NA
j_call: TRBJ1-2
cdr3_aa: CASSPLDEGGYTF
cdr3_nt: TGTGCCAGCAGCCCCCTTGACGAGGGAGGCTACACCTTC

d_call: TRBD1
v_call: TRBV5-1
cdr3_length: 16
clone_size: NA
j_call: TRBJ2-2
cdr3_aa: CASSPGQGSDTGELFF
cdr3_nt: TGCGCCAGCAGCCCGGGACAGGGGTCTGACACCGGGGAGCTGTTTTTT

d_call: TRBD1
v_call: TRBV5-6
cdr3_length: 14
clone_size: NA
j_call: TRBJ1-1
cdr3_aa: CASSFPTGIAEAFF
cdr3_nt: TGTGCCAGCAGCTTTCCGACAGGGATCGCTGAAGCTTTCTTT

d_call: TRBD1
v_call: TRBV4-1
cdr3_length: 15
clone_size: NA
j_call: TRBJ1-2
cdr3_aa: CASSQDGQGKGGYTF
cdr3_nt: TGCGCCAGCAGCCAAGACGGACAGGGGAAGGGTGGCTACACCTTC

d_call: NA
v_call: TRBV19
cdr3_length: 15
clone_size: NA
j_call: TRBJ1-5
cdr3_aa: CASTERVFSNQPQHF
cdr3_nt: TGTGCCAGTACCGAACGGGTTTTTAGCAATCAGCCCCAGCATTTT

d_call: NA
v_call: TRBV6-6
cdr3_length: 12
clone_size: NA
j_call: TRBJ1-1
cdr3_aa: CASRAGNTEAFF
cdr3_nt: TGTGCCAGCAGAGCCGGGAACACTGAAGCTTTCTTT

d_call: NA
v_call: TRBV30
cdr3_length: 13
clone_size: NA
j_call: TRBJ1-1
cdr3_aa: CAWRRTLSAEAFF
cdr3_nt: TGTGCCTGGAGGCGGACTCTATCCGCTGAAGCTTTCTTT

d_call: NA
v_call: TRBV21-1
cdr3_length: 16
clone_size: NA
j_call: TRBJ2-3
cdr3_aa: CASSEGRGKGADTQYF
cdr3_nt: TGTGCCAGCAGCGAAGGCCGAGGGAAGGGCGCAGATACGCAGTATTTT

d_call: NA
v_call: TRBV12-3/TRBV12-4
cdr3_length: 12
clone_size: NA
j_call: TRBJ1-3
cdr3_aa: CASSPAGNTIYF
cdr3_nt: TGTGCCAGCTCCCCAGCTGGAAACACCATATATTTT

d_call: TRBD1
v_call: TRBV5-1
cdr3_length: 15
clone_size: NA
j_call: TRBJ1-6
cdr3_aa: CASSMTGDKNSPLHF
cdr3_nt: TGCGCCAGCAGCATGACAGGGGACAAAAATTCACCCCTCCACTTT